This note documents a single TCR beta chain sequence. This clone was counted a few times. Its recognized antigen is unknown. No base-level quality is on record; no much larger clone is a single base apart. TCRbeta CDR3 regions were amplified from genomic DNA using the immunoSEQ Assay, a bias-controlled multiplex PCR. For the original study's pipeline: The number of nucleated cells in each sample was estimated by amplification of reference gene primers within the assay. To quantify the absolute abundance of each unique TCRbeta CDR3 rearrangement, sequence reads were collapsed and filtered. Productive Simpson clonality was computed per sample as the square root of Simpson's diversity index over productive rearrangements. TCRdb re-hosts the immuneACCESS table, in-frame sequences only. Its copies lack some clones; in the studies checked, an unresolved V gene accounts for under half of them, and the cause for the rest is not known. That table gives V, J and clone size, and the DNA gave D and trimming. The sample table holds fewer than 250,000 clones, of which around four fifths were seen once. The ten largest clones represent under 2% of the sample.

The entry originates in a study of blood T cell repertoires in COVID-19 (dated by TCRdb to 2020 to 2022). Describing the broader study: The collaborator samples originated in the United States, Italy and Spain and spanned the acute and convalescent phases of COVID-19. Subjects who had been exposed to COVID-19, were actively infected with it, or had recovered from it provided the deeply sampled blood TCRbeta repertoires that made up the dataset. The repertoires were released in a freely available public database meant as a resource for research on the immune response to SARS-CoV-2. The sample metadata nearly always contained a de-identified subject ID, COVID-19 status, age in years and sex. The material from the prospective study consisted of cDNA or gDNA derived from T cells, B-cell-depleted T cells, or PBMCs. Samples came from the ongoing ImmuneRACE study (first 160 participants) plus 1,254 subjects from 6 global collaborators. Where available, HLA class I and class II types were obtained from metadata supplied by the sample provider rather than from assay-based typing. Overall study outcomes, separate from this receptor: Clinical and demographic metadata were provided uncurated, with the amount varying by source and participant.

CDR1 and CDR2, looked up from the germline V gene (reference sequence), are SEHNR and FQNEAQ. CDR3 length: 18 amino acids, cysteine to phenylalanine. Only the CDR3 portion is preserved as DNA: 54 bases, with reading frame beginning at the first base. The V end gives up 5 bases and the J end 8 bases, leaving 20 bases in the junction not matched to a gene. Whole blood was collected in K2EDTA tubes by collaborating institutions according to the institutions' own protocols. For TCRbeta analysis, collaborator samples were shipped as frozen whole blood, as isolated PBMCs, or as DNA extracted from either sample type.

This receptor chain uses TRBV7-9 and TRBJ2-1; 8 bases in the middle match TRBD2. The sequence was collected from a woman aged 80 or over with acute or convalescent COVID-19. The sequenced sample consisted of peripheral blood. DNA sequence: TGTGCCAGCAGCCCAGGGACTAGTGGGGCGCCTTCCTCGGATGAGCAGTTCTTC. It codes for CASSPGTSGAPSSDEQFF.